The source of this TCR beta chain is a study of shared clonotypes between healthy human individuals. Turning to the study itself: The cohort comprised a couple of women and a few men. Their ages spanned 18 to 49 years.

CDR3 length: 16 amino acids. The V gene's germline CDR1 is LNHDA and CDR2 SQIVND (reference sequence). V trimming: 4 bases; J trimming: 4 bases; junction bases outside the gene matches: 8. Donors comprised healthy HIV-negative adults lacking recent acute infections or vaccinations. Here immunoSEQ multiplex PCR was the method, and the copy in TCRdb shows in-frame clones only, minus some. The profile shows about 520,000 clones, 60% to 80% of them singletons. Sequencing used PBMCs. The rearrangement joins TRBV19 to TRBJ2-1; 9 bases line up with TRBD2. The receptor comes from a woman aged 40 to 50 in good health. Some clones in this sample may be carry-over from other donors' samples. The CDR3 loop reads CASSNTGRGGYNEQFF. CDR3 coding DNA: TGTGCCAGTAGTAACACAGGGCGGGGGGGTTACAATGAGCAGTTCTTC.